Listed below are T cell receptor beta chains from one sample, sequenced in a study of shared clonotypes between healthy human individuals. The table came from immunoSEQ multiplex PCR; TCRdb's copy has only in-frame clones and leaves some out. The sample carries about 750,000 clones, more than 85% recorded once. Material for sequencing was naive CD8+ T cells sorted from blood. These receptors were collected from a man aged 30 to 39 in good health. Each CDR3 is given with its conserved first and last residue. D genes are given only for firm matches. Part of the rows lack a size; the others show once, few, many or a class for expanded clones.

cdr3_nt cdr3_aa j_call clone_size d_call v_call
TGTGCCAGCAGCCCACACGGAGCAAGCTACGAGCAGTACTTC CASSPHGASYEQYF TRBJ2-7 once - TRBV7-2
TGTGCCAGCAGCGTAGGCGGGGGGCCCTACAATGAGCAGTTCTTC CASSVGGGPYNEQFF TRBJ2-1 - TRBD2 TRBV9
TGTGCCAGCAGCTTAGATGTGTACGAGCAGTACTTC CASSLDVYEQYF TRBJ2-7 - - TRBV7-9
TGTGCCATCAGTGACGGGGGGATGAACACTGAAGCTTTCTTT CAISDGGMNTEAFF TRBJ1-1 - - TRBV10-3
TGTGCCAGCAGTGATTGGCAGTCCTACAATGAGCAGTTCTTC CASSDWQSYNEQFF TRBJ2-1 - - TRBV2
TGTGCCAGCAGTGGTCGGCCTAATGAAAAACTGTTTTTT CASSGRPNEKLFF TRBJ1-4 - - TRBV25-1
TGTGCCAGCAGCCCCCTAGCGGGAAGCTCCTACAATGAGCAGTTCTTC CASSPLAGSSYNEQFF TRBJ2-1 - TRBD2 TRBV7-9
TGTGCCAGCAGCGCCGGGACTAGCGGGAGGGCCGTAGAGCAGTTCTTC CASSAGTSGRAVEQFF TRBJ2-1 - TRBD2 TRBV11-3
TGTGCCAGCAGCTGGGGATCCGACGCCGGGGAGCTGTTTTTT CASSWGSDAGELFF TRBJ2-2 - - TRBV27
TGTGCCAGCAGTTGGCAGGGGCTACCTTCGGATGGCTACACCTTC CASSWQGLPSDGYTF TRBJ1-2 - - TRBV28
TGTGCCAGCAGCGCCGTCGGGCGGGGCTACAATGAGCAGTTCTTC CASSAVGRGYNEQFF TRBJ2-1 - - TRBV9
TGTGCCAGCAGCTCCCCGAGCGGTACCCCCTACGAGCAGTACTTC CASSSPSGTPYEQYF TRBJ2-7 - - TRBV7-9
TGTGCCAGCGGAGGAAGGAGACTAGCGGGAGGGTCAGATACGCAGTATTTT CASGGRRLAGGSDTQYF TRBJ2-3 - TRBD2 TRBV7-9
TGTGCCAGTAGCGTAGCGGGAAGCTCCTACGAGCAGTACTTC CASSVAGSSYEQYF TRBJ2-7 - TRBD2 TRBV19
TGTGCCAGCAGGCAACTCAGGGACAGCGGCTACGAGCAGTACTTC CASRQLRDSGYEQYF TRBJ2-7 - TRBD1 TRBV28
TGTGCCAGCAGCTTAGGGTCAGGGACATCATACAATGAGCAGTTCTTC CASSLGSGTSYNEQFF TRBJ2-1 - - TRBV7-8
TGTGCCAGCAGTGCTAACCATGAAAAACTGTTTTTT CASSANHEKLFF TRBJ1-4 - - TRBV27
TGTGCCAGTAGTATTTCTGCTTTCATGAACACTGAAGCTTTCTTT CASSISAFMNTEAFF TRBJ1-1 - - TRBV19
TGTGCCAGCAGCTCATCCGCGGACAAGAACACCGGGGAGCTGTTTTTT CASSSSADKNTGELFF TRBJ2-2 medium-sized - TRBV11-3
TGTGCCAGCAGCTTGTCGGTAGATGAGCAGTTCTTC CASSLSVDEQFF TRBJ2-1 few - TRBV7-9
TGTGCCAGCAGCTTAGGCGGAGACACGTACAATGAGCAGTTCTTC CASSLGGDTYNEQFF TRBJ2-1 - - TRBV11-2
TGTGCCAGTTCGCAAGGGCCCCCTGTAGACGAGCAGTTCTTC CASSQGPPVDEQFF TRBJ2-1 once - TRBV5-4
TGTGCCAGCTCCCCAGACCAGAACACCGGGGAGCTGTTTTTT CASSPDQNTGELFF TRBJ2-2 - - TRBV18
TGTGCCAGCAGTGATTTCCTGGAAACCAACAATGAGCAGTTCTTC CASSDFLETNNEQFF TRBJ2-1 - - TRBV2
TGTGCCAGCAGCAAACCGGGCACACCCAAGTTCTTC CASSKPGTPKFF TRBJ2-1 - - TRBV6-5
TGTGCCAGCAGCTTAGTCCCCAGGGGGGTTGACGAGCAGTACTTC CASSLVPRGVDEQYF TRBJ2-7 - - TRBV7-9
TGTGCCAGTATCGGACCTCAGGAAGGAGAGACCCAGTACTTC CASIGPQEGETQYF TRBJ2-5 - - TRBV6-1
TGCGCCAGCAGCCAAGGAAGCAGGGACGATGGCTACACCTTC CASSQGSRDDGYTF TRBJ1-2 - - TRBV4-1
TGTGCCACCAGCGGCCCGGACGGCGGGAGCCTGGACAATGAGCAGTTCTTC CATSGPDGGSLDNEQFF TRBJ2-1 - TRBD2 TRBV15
TGTGCCACCAGTCCTTTCGGACAGGGAAAACCCACAGATACGCAGTATTTT CATSPFGQGKPTDTQYF TRBJ2-3 - TRBD1 TRBV15
TGCGCCAGCAGCCAAGATCCCGGTTCTGGAAACACCATATATTTT CASSQDPGSGNTIYF TRBJ1-3 - - TRBV4-3
TGTGCCATCAGTGAGATCACAGGGGACCGTAACTATGGCTACACCTTC CAISEITGDRNYGYTF TRBJ1-2 - TRBD1 TRBV10-3
TGTGCCAGCAGTTATTTGGCCCAGAATGGGGAGCTGTTTTTT CASSYLAQNGELFF TRBJ2-2 once - TRBV6-6
TGTGCCAGCAGCGTATACAGGGAAGTCGGGGAGCTGTTTTTT CASSVYREVGELFF TRBJ2-2 once - TRBV9
TGTGCCAGCAGCGGTCAGGGACTAGCGCACCCCCAGTTCTTC CASSGQGLAHPQFF TRBJ2-1 - TRBD2 TRBV9
TGTGCCAGCAGCTTAGGTCTAGCGGATTACGAGCAGTACTTC CASSLGLADYEQYF TRBJ2-7 - TRBD2 TRBV7-8
TGTGCCAGCAGTAGGGACGGGGGTCTAGGCTACACCTTC CASSRDGGLGYTF TRBJ1-2 - - TRBV28
TGTGCCAGCAGCTCGGGGGAGGCGGGGCCCGGGGAGCTGTTTTTT CASSSGEAGPGELFF TRBJ2-2 - - TRBV7-9
TGTGCCAGCAGCTCCCGACTAGCGGGCGGGTACGAGCAGTACTTC CASSSRLAGGYEQYF TRBJ2-7 - TRBD2 TRBV7-9
TGCAGCGGTGTCTTACAGGGGGTAAGGACAGATACGCAGTATTTT CSGVLQGVRTDTQYF TRBJ2-3 - TRBD1 TRBV29-1
TGTGCCAGCAGTTCCCATAACCAAGAGACCCAGTACTTC CASSSHNQETQYF TRBJ2-5 - - TRBV6-5
TGTGCCAGCAGCGCCCGTAGCGGGAGGGCCATGGTCGAGCAGTACTTC CASSARSGRAMVEQYF TRBJ2-7 - TRBD2 TRBV9
TGTGCCAGCAGCTTGGGCGAGAACTCCTACGAGCAGTACTTC CASSLGENSYEQYF TRBJ2-7 - - TRBV5-4
TGTGCCAGCAGCCAAGCTTGGTCAAGTGCGGGAGATCCCTACGAGCAGTACTTC CASSQAWSSAGDPYEQYF TRBJ2-7 - TRBD2 TRBV14
TGTGCCAGCAGTTCCCCCCCTAGCGATAAAAACTACGAGCAGTACTTC CASSSPPSDKNYEQYF TRBJ2-7 - - TRBV27